The next 25 T cell receptor beta chains were all read from a single sample in a study of PD-1 blockade in classical Hodgkin lymphoma. Libraries were prepared by immunoSEQ multiplex PCR; TCRdb keeps only in-frame clonotypes and omits some of them. The table lists some 8,900 clones, around four fifths of them singletons. As to time point: cycle 4 day 1 (C4D1), after 5 to 7 weeks of nivolumab. Every one of the patients relapsed after autologous stem cell transplantation (brentuximab vedotin exposure was variable). The source was peripheral blood mononuclear cells (PBMCs), collected before the fourth cycle of nivolumab. The receptors here all came from a human donor with classical Hodgkin lymphoma.

This chain joins TRBV2 and TRBJ2-5; tentatively, D is TRBD2 (5 bases). CDR1 SNHLY and CDR2 FYNNEI come from the germline V gene. The ends were cut back, 9 bases at V and 11 bases at J, with 19 bases in the middle. The CDR3 is made up of 12 amino acids. CDR3 region: CASLGGPREQYF. DNA for the CDR3: TGTGCCAGTCTCGGAGGCCCTAGGGAGCAGTACTTC.

The chain couples TRBV7-9 to TRBJ2-3, with unresolved D. Germline loops: CDR1 SEHNR, CDR2 FQNEAQ (reference sequence). The CDR3 covers 12 residues. The V end lost 5 bases, the J end lost 5 bases, and 8 bases lay between the germline ends. The CDR3 DNA follows: TGTGCCAGCAGCCCCCACCAAGATACGCAGTATTTT. This gives the protein CASSPHQDTQYF.

The chain's CDR3 is CASSLGVGHTNEKLFF. The DNA of the CDR3 is TGCGCCAGCAGCTTGGGGGTTGGTCATACTAATGAAAAACTGTTTTTT. This chain uses TRBV5-1 with TRBJ1-4; D is unresolved. CDR3 length: 16 amino acids. Germline values: CDR1 SGHRS, CDR2 YFSETQ. Trimming pared 0 bases from V and 2 bases from J, leaving 11 bases between. Supplemented by reference TRBV5-1 and TRBJ1-4, the full variable domain reads KAGVTQTPRYLIKTRGQQVTLSCSPISGHRSVSWYQQTPGQGLQFLFEYFSETQRNKGNFPGRFSGRQFSNSRSEMNVSTLELGDSALYLCASSLGVGHTNEKLFFGSGTQLSVL.

The chain has TRBV9 and TRBJ1-5; 8 nucleotides match TRBD1. The CDR3 sequence is 15 residues long. With V trimmed by 2 bases and J by 4 bases, 5 bases remained unmatched. Germline lookup yields CDR1 SGDLS and CDR2 YYNGEE. The CDR3 is CASSVRGQANQPQHF. CDR3 in DNA: TGTGCCAGCAGCGTCCGGGGACAGGCTAATCAGCCCCAGCATTTT.

Only a few counts were recorded for this clone. V gene TRBV6-1 combines with J gene TRBJ2-5; 11 bases align to TRBD2. CDR1 is MNHNS, CDR2 SASEGT, per germline. This CDR3 has 15 residues. Trimming at V came to 6 bases and at J to 0 bases, leaving 3 bases not matched to a gene. For the CDR3, the DNA is TGTGCCAGCAGCCTGACTAGCGGGGACCAAGAGACCCAGTACTTC. Amino acid sequence: CASSLTSGDQETQYF.

The chain employs TRBV10-3 and TRBJ2-2, with TRBD1 matching 7 bases. Germline V gene data show CDR1 as ENHRY and CDR2 as SYGVKD. The CDR3 is 15 residues long. J gave up 4 bases and V 6 bases, and 8 bases lay outside the gene matches. The CDR3 reads CAISGPTGFTGELFF. CDR3 DNA sequence: TGTGCCATCAGCGGCCCGACAGGGTTCACCGGGGAGCTGTTTTTT.

The chain has TRBV5-1 and TRBJ2-7; no firm D call. Germline values: CDR1 SGHRS, CDR2 YFSETQ. The CDR3 is made up of 16 amino acids. V lost 2 bases to trimming and J lost 3 bases, with 18 bases between them. The CDR3 DNA follows: TGCGCCAGCAGCTTAGATTATGCGTGGGCGGTCTACGAGCAGTACTTC. It specifies CASSLDYAWAVYEQYF.

V usage is TRBV2 and J usage is TRBJ2-3, with 8 nucleotides matching TRBD1. CDR3 size: 15 residues. Unmatched junction bases numbered 9, after V lost 5 bases and J lost 5 bases. Germline CDR1 reads SNHLY; CDR2 reads FYNNEI. The CDR3 sequence is CASSIRQGQEDTQYF. DNA for the CDR3: TGTGCCAGCAGTATCAGACAGGGGCAAGAAGATACGCAGTATTTT.

V gene TRBV6-9 combines with J gene TRBJ1-1; possibly TRBD1 for D (6 bases). The CDR3 has 15 amino acids. Germline CDR1 reads MNHGY; CDR2 reads SVAAGI. Trimming took 0 bases from V and 0 from J, leaving 8 bases between them. The CDR3 sequence: CASSYSGGLNTEAFF. Here the CDR3 DNA reads TGTGCCAGCAGTTATTCTGGGGGCTTGAACACTGAAGCTTTCTTT.

V usage is TRBV6-5 and J usage is TRBJ2-7; TRBD1 is a possible D gene (6 bases). CDR3 length equals 13 residues. Deletions cut 5 bases from V and 2 bases from J, with 10 bases between. CDR1 and CDR2 from the germline V gene are MNHEY and SVGAGI. For the CDR3, the DNA is TGTGCCAGCAGTACCACAGGGACCTACGAGCAGTACTTC. This codes for CASSTTGTYEQYF.

The rearrangement uses TRBV19 and TRBJ2-2; perhaps D is TRBD1 or TRBD2 (5 bases each). Looked up from germline, CDR1 is LNHDA and CDR2 is SQIVND (reference sequence). V lost 4 bases, J lost 6 bases, and 12 bases lay in between. CDR3 length: 14 residues. CDR3 DNA sequence: TGTGCCAGTAGTAGAGGGGCCCAATCCGGGGAGCTGTTTTTT. Translating it yields CASSRGAQSGELFF.

CDR3 in DNA: TGTGCCAGCACCCCTCAGGGGGGGGCGAGAAGCTATGGCTACACCTTC. It is translated as CASTPQGGARSYGYTF. The J gene is TRBJ1-2, the V gene TRBV28; TRBD1 matches at 7 bases. Germline V gene sequence: CDR1 MDHEN, CDR2 SYDVKM. This CDR3 has 16 residues. V was pared by 7 bases and J by 4 bases, with 15 bases of the junction left unmatched.

The chain uses TRBV7-9 and TRBJ1-1; 7 bases are a match to TRBD1. With V trimmed by 5 bases and J by 3 bases, 9 bases remained unmatched. CDR1 and CDR2 (germline): SEHNR, FQNEAQ (reference sequence). The CDR3 totals 15 residues. CDR3 sequence: CASSRQTGRDTEAFF. The CDR3, as DNA: TGTGCCAGCAGCCGCCAGACAGGGCGTGACACTGAAGCTTTCTTT.

In this sample, this clone turned up once. The chain uses TRBV10-1 and TRBJ2-7; no firm D call. CDR1 and CDR2 from the germline V gene are WNHNN and SYGVQD (reference sequence). Trimming shortened V by 0 bases and J by 5 bases, and 5 bases separated the two germline ends. The CDR3 has 12 residues. CDR3 DNA sequence: TGCGCCAGCAGTGAGTCGACCGACGAGCAGTACTTC. It translates to CASSESTDEQYF.

This clone has a handful of counts. This chain links TRBV28 with TRBJ1-1; D ambiguous. The ends were cut back, 3 bases at V and 6 bases at J, with 20 bases in the middle. The germline V gene encodes CDR1 MDHEN and CDR2 SYDVKM. The CDR3 consists of 16 residues. CDR3 loop: CASSFLSVGDSAEAFF. The DNA of the CDR3 is TGTGCCAGCAGTTTCCTAAGCGTGGGAGACTCGGCTGAAGCTTTCTTT.

V and J are TRBV30 and TRBJ2-1; D ambiguous. The CDR3 spans 11 residues. Trimming cost V 5 bases and J 6 bases, with 8 bases left between them. Germline V lookup: CDR1 GTSNPN, CDR2 SVGIG (reference sequence). The CDR3 here is CAWSSLNEQFF. The CDR3 DNA follows: TGTGCCTGGTCCTCCCTCAATGAGCAGTTCTTC. Complete variable domain (other parts from reference TRBV30 and TRBJ2-1): SQTIHQWPATLVQPVGSPLSLECTVEGTSNPNLYWYRQAAGRGLQLLFYSVGIGQISSEVPQNLSASRPQDRQFILSSKKLLLSDSGFYLCAWSSLNEQFFGPGTRLTVL.

This chain links TRBV6-5 with TRBJ1-2, with D unclear. Germline CDR1 is MNHEY and CDR2 is SVGAGI. This CDR3 is built from 12 residues. V was trimmed by 7 bases and J by 1 base, leaving 7 bases between them. The CDR3 DNA follows: TGTGCCAGCAAATCGTTTAACTATGGCTACACCTTC. It translates to CASKSFNYGYTF.

The chain has TRBV7-9 and TRBJ1-2, with 9 bases identical to TRBD1. CDR1 and CDR2 (germline): SEHNR, FQNEAQ (reference sequence). The CDR3 totals 15 residues. Trimming took 6 bases from V and 1 from J; bases not matched to a gene: 6. CDR3 residues: CASSPGQGFNYGYTF. In nucleotides, the CDR3 is TGTGCCAGCAGTCCGGGACAGGGATTTAACTATGGCTACACCTTC.

This chain joins TRBV29-1 and TRBJ2-3, with D perhaps matching TRBD1 (6 bases). V lost 6 bases and J lost 3, with 16 bases in between. Germline assignment: CDR1 SQVTM and CDR2 ANQGSEA. This CDR3 is 14 amino acids long. This chain's CDR3 is CSVGAGVSTDTQYF. The CDR3 region has the DNA TGCAGCGTCGGAGCAGGGGTTTCAACAGATACGCAGTATTTT.

V gene TRBV7-3 combines with J gene TRBJ1-6, with D possibly matching TRBD1 (5 bases). Germline-derived CDR1 and CDR2 are SGHTA and FQGTGA. CDR3 length: 13 amino acids. V lost 8 bases to trimming and J lost 7 bases, with 12 bases between them. CDR3 region: CASGAVRNSPLHF. The CDR3 nucleotides read TGTGCCAGCGGGGCAGTGAGGAATTCACCCCTCCACTTT.

This clone was counted a single time. Compared with germline, one end of the junction differs, possibly owing to a read error. The J gene is TRBJ2-2, the V gene TRBV7-7; 14 bases are a match to TRBD2. CDR3 length: 16 residues. The germline CDR1 and CDR2 sequences are SSHAT and FNYEAQ (reference sequence). The CDR3 protein is CASSPSGLAGAGELFF. CDR3 sequence (DNA): TGTGCTAGCAGCCCCTCGGGACTAGCGGGGGCCGGGGAGCTGTTTTTT.

The chain carries TRBV18 and TRBJ1-2; D is unclear. Between the trimmed V and J ends, which lost 0 bases and 7 bases, there was a span of 9 bases. CDR3 length: 13 amino acids. CDR1 is KGHSH and CDR2 is LQKENI in the germline V gene. CDR3 protein: CASSPPRGPGYTF. As DNA, the CDR3 is TGTGCCAGCTCACCACCGAGAGGGCCTGGCTACACCTTC.

This clone showed up just a few times. This chain joins TRBV28 and TRBJ2-7, with 9 positions matching TRBD2. The CDR3 covers 15 residues. Germline V gives CDR1 MDHEN, CDR2 SYDVKM. Unmatched junction bases numbered 5, after V lost 5 bases and J lost 0 bases. In nucleotides, the CDR3 is TGTGCCAGCAGTAACCCGGGACTAGCCTCCTACGAGCAGTACTTC. It is translated as CASSNPGLASYEQYF. The entire variable domain, with the rest obtained from reference TRBV28 and TRBJ2-7, is as follows: DVKVTQSSRYLVKRTGEKVFLECVQDMDHENMFWYRQDPGLGLRLIYFSYDVKMKEKGDIPEGYSVSREKKERFSLILESASTNQTSMYLCASSNPGLASYEQYFGPGTRLTVT.

The CDR3 protein is CASSFGQGGTYEQYF. CDR3 coding DNA: TGTGCCAGCAGCTTTGGACAGGGGGGGACCTACGAGCAGTACTTC. This chain joins TRBV7-9 and TRBJ2-5, with 10 bases matching TRBD1. The J call is doubtful: the DNA matches TRBJ2-7 better. This CDR3 has 15 residues. The germline V gene has CDR1 SEHNR and CDR2 FQNEAQ (reference sequence).

In its sample, this clone was seen a few times. The rearrangement links TRBV5-4 to TRBJ1-6; 8 nucleotides match TRBD1. The V gene end was trimmed by 4 bases and the J gene end by 7 bases; junction bases not matched to a gene: 7. The germline CDR1 and CDR2 sequences are SGHNT and YYREEE (reference sequence). The CDR3 sequence is 15 residues long. The CDR3 sequence: CASSIQGVLNSPLHF. In DNA form, the CDR3 reads TGTGCCAGCAGCATACAGGGGGTATTGAATTCACCCCTCCACTTT.